This TCR beta chain was sequenced during a study of T cell repertoires in cytomegalovirus infection. A single record per CDR3 protein comes from TCRdb applying MiXCR to the reads. The table has some 440,000 distinct CDR3 sequences, about a third seen once. This CDR3 contains 13 residues. The germline V gene encodes CDR1 MNHEY and CDR2 SVGEGT. V was clipped by 4 bases and J by 2 bases, with 9 bases between them. At least ten counts were recorded for this clonotype. This sequence originates from a human donor in good health (CMV status not recorded). Some clones in this sample may be carry-over from other donors' samples. The sample taken for sequencing was PBMCs. The chain uses TRBV6-2 or TRBV6-3 and TRBJ2-7, with a tentative D call TRBD1 (5 bases). Here the CDR3 DNA reads TGTGCCAGCAGTTCGGACACAACCTACGAGCAGTACTTC. Translating gives CASSSDTTYEQYF.